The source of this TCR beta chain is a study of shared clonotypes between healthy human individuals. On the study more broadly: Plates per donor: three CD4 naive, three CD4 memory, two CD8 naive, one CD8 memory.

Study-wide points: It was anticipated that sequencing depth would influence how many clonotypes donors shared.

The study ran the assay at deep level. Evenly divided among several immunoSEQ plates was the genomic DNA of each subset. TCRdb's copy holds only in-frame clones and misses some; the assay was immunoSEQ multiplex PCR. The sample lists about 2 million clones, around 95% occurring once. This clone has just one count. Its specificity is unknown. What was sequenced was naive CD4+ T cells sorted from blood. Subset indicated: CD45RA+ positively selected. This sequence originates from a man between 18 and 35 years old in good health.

The CDR3 coding sequence is TGTGCTAGTGGCCCGGACTCCTACGAGCAGTACTTC. It specifies CASGPDSYEQYF. This chain connects TRBV12-5 to TRBJ2-7, with D uncertain. CDR3 length equals 12 residues. The germline V and J ends were trimmed by 6 bases and 0 bases, with 6 bases remaining between them. Germline V gene data show CDR1 as LGHNT and CDR2 as FRNRAP.